These 25 T cell receptor beta chains were sequenced from one sample in a study of regulatory T cells in long-lasting Graves disease. In building TCR beta libraries, iRepertoire HTBI primers were used together with Arm-PCR of CDR3 regions. TCRdb itself ran the multiplex PCR reads through MiXCR, one entry per CDR3 protein. This table has 250,000 or so distinct CDR3 sequences, 20% appearing once. Stated time point: newly diagnosed GD, antithyroid drugs for less than 3 months. With RNA extracted from PBMCs as input, the TCR library was made. This material consisted of peripheral blood mononuclear cells (PBMCs), taken at new diagnosis, from a patient treated with antithyroid drugs. These receptors were obtained from a female donor with Graves disease.

There are a few counts of this clonotype. This sequence joins TRBV20-1 and TRBJ2-7, with D possibly matching TRBD2 (5 bases). The V gene lost 0 bases and the J gene lost 2 bases, with 17 bases spanning the gap. Germline assignment: CDR1 DFQATT and CDR2 SNEGSKA (reference sequence). The CDR3 spans 16 residues. The CDR3 protein is CSARDKAVGRTYEQYF. The CDR3 DNA reads as TGCAGTGCTAGAGATAAAGCGGTGGGCAGAACCTACGAGCAGTACTTC.

There are a few counts of this clonotype. The chain links TRBV28 to TRBJ1-5; D ambiguous. This CDR3 comprises 14 residues. Germline V gene sequence: CDR1 MDHEN, CDR2 SYDVKM. The V end was cut by 9 bases, the J end by 2 bases, with 14 bases between. The CDR3 spells CASHKSVGNQPQHF. In DNA form, the CDR3 reads TGTGCCAGTCATAAGAGCGTGGGCAATCAGCCCCAGCATTTT.

This clonotype was seen many times. The CDR3 loop reads CAWSISRDTEAFF. In nucleotides, the CDR3 is TGTGCCTGGAGTATCAGTAGGGACACTGAAGCTTTCTTT. V gene TRBV30 combines with J gene TRBJ1-1; D not certain. Between the trimmed V and J ends, which lost 2 bases and 3 bases, there was a span of 10 bases. The CDR3 covers 13 residues. Per the germline V gene, CDR1 is GTSNPN and CDR2 is SVGIG (reference sequence).

This clonotype was picked up many times. This rearrangement joins TRBV7-9 to TRBJ2-1, with TRBD1 identical over 10 bases. This CDR3 has 15 amino acids. V lost 4 bases and J lost 8; bases outside the gene matches: 8. Germline loops: CDR1 SEHNR, CDR2 FQNEAQ (reference sequence). The DNA of the CDR3 is TGTGCCAGCAGCTCGGGACAGGGGAACCGGGATGAGCAGTTCTTC. The encoded protein is CASSSGQGNRDEQFF.

Many counts were recorded for this clonotype. V usage is TRBV20-1 and J usage is TRBJ2-7, with 7 bases identical to TRBD1. Germline lookup yields CDR1 DFQATT and CDR2 SNEGSKA (reference sequence). With V trimmed by 7 bases and J by 3 bases, 9 bases remained unmatched. This CDR3 has 13 residues. DNA of the CDR3: TGCAGTGTTCACTCCGCAGGGGGCTACGAGCAGTACTTC. Translation gives CSVHSAGGYEQYF.

Details on this clonotype: This may come from a read error, since a much larger clone is one base off. The rearrangement joins TRBV10-2 to TRBJ2-1; 9 bases fit TRBD2. CDR3 size: 17 residues. In germline, CDR1 is WSHSY, CDR2 SAAADI. CDR3 sequence reads: CASSESTGTSNPNEQSF. The CDR3 region has the DNA TGCGCCAGCAGTGAGTCCACCGGGACTAGCAACCCCAATGAGCAGTCCTTC.

There are many counts of this clonotype. CDR3 sequence (DNA): TGTGCCAGCAGCCGAGGACAGGGAGGGGAGACCCAGTACTTC. Its translation: CASSRGQGGETQYF. This chain connects TRBV14 to TRBJ2-5, with D possibly matching TRBD1 (8 bases). This CDR3 region has 14 residues. Per germline, CDR1 SGHDN and CDR2 FVKESK. V gave up 4 bases and J gave up 5 bases, with 14 bases separating them.

This clonotype was detected ten times or more. CDR3 sequence: CAGGGSNYNEQFF. DNA of the CDR3: TGTGCCGGGGGGGGTTCCAATTACAATGAGCAGTTCTTC. The V and J genes are TRBV2 and TRBJ2-1; TRBD2 matches at 7 bases. Per the germline V gene, CDR1 is SNHLY and CDR2 is FYNNEI. The ends lost 11 bases at V and 4 bases at J; junction bases unmatched: 8. The CDR3 extends over 13 amino acids. Full variable domain (outside the CDR3, taken from reference TRBV2 and TRBJ2-1): EPEVTQTPSHQVTQMGQEVILRCVPISNHLYFYWYRQILGQKVEFLVSFYNNEISEKSEIFDDQFSVERPDGSNFTLKIRSTKLEDSAMYFCAGGGSNYNEQFFGPGTRLTVL.

This clonotype showed up just once. A much larger clone lies a single base off, so this may be a read error. The genes are TRBV6-2 or TRBV6-3 and TRBJ1-4; 8 positions match TRBD1. Germline loops: CDR1 MNHEY, CDR2 SVGEGT. There are 15 residues in the CDR3. For the CDR3, the DNA is TGTGCCAGCAGTTACTCGACAGGGGATTGGGAAAGACTGTTTTTT. Translation: CASSYSTGDWERLFF.

With regard to this clonotype: With a much larger clone just one base away, this may be a read error. The rearrangement uses TRBV20-1 and TRBJ1-4; unclear D gene. Per germline, CDR1 DFQATT and CDR2 SNEGSKA (reference sequence). Trimming left V 1 base short and J 7 bases short, with 13 bases between. This CDR3 is built from 14 residues. CDR3 sequence reads: CSARVGWGSEKLFF. The DNA of the CDR3 is TGCAGTGCTAGAGTAGGGTGGGGAAGTGAAAAACTGTTTTTT.

The chain couples TRBV6-1 to TRBJ2-5, with D unresolved. Trimming removed 5 bases at V and 3 bases at J, with 16 bases between. The CDR3 spans 15 residues. Per the germline V gene, CDR1 is MNHNS and CDR2 is SASEGT. The CDR3 reads CASSTGFEPEETQYF. CDR3 nucleotides: TGTGCCAGCAGTACCGGATTTGAGCCTGAAGAGACCCAGTACTTC.

The CDR3 protein is CASSRSSGGGAKWNTGELFF. DNA of the CDR3: TGTGCCAGCAGCAGGTCTAGCGGGGGAGGGGCTAAGTGGAACACCGGGGAGCTGTTTTTT. The chain uses TRBV5-8 and TRBJ2-2, with 10 nucleotides matching TRBD2. CDR1 and CDR2 (germline): SGHTS, YDEGEE. The trim removed 4 bases at V and 1 base at J, leaving 16 bases unmatched. The length of the CDR3 is 20 residues.

This clonotype appeared many times. The chain is built from TRBV28 and TRBJ1-2; perhaps TRBD1 as D (5 bases). This CDR3 region has 15 residues. The germline gives CDR1 MDHEN, CDR2 SYDVKM. V lost 6 bases, J lost 4 bases, and 18 bases lay in between. CDR3 loop: CASSPGGGGSYGYTF. CDR3 nucleotide sequence: TGTGCCAGCAGCCCAGGCGGGGGTGGGTCCTATGGCTACACCTTC.

This clonotype was recorded many times. The rearrangement joins TRBV7-2 to TRBJ1-1; D unresolved. The CDR3 length is 13 residues. Germline V CDR1 and CDR2: SGHTA, FQGNSA. Trimming left V 3 bases short and J 4 bases short, with 9 bases between. The CDR3 reads CASSFIERTEAFF. For the CDR3, the DNA is TGTGCCAGCAGCTTCATCGAGCGCACTGAAGCTTTCTTT. The full variable domain, rest sourced from reference TRBV7-2 and TRBJ1-1, is GAGVSQSPSNKVTEKGKDVELRCDPISGHTALYWYRQSLGQGLEFLIYFQGNSAPDKSGLPSDRFSAERTGGSVSTLTIQRTQQEDSAVYLCASSFIERTEAFFGQGTRLTVV.

This clonotype was detected only a few times. The chain recombines TRBV27 with TRBJ1-3; D not resolved. The CDR3 sequence is 15 residues long. The germline V and J ends were trimmed by 7 bases and 0 bases, with 13 bases remaining between them. The germline V gene encodes CDR1 MNHEY and CDR2 SMNVEV (reference sequence). The DNA for the CDR3 is TGTGCCAGCAAGCCCGGTCCCTACTCTGGAAACACCATATATTTT. Residues: CASKPGPYSGNTIYF.

The V call is TRBV3-1, the J call TRBJ2-3, with D possibly TRBD1 on 6 matching bases. CDR1 LGHDT and CDR2 YNNKEL come from the germline V gene (reference sequence). V lost 4 bases and J lost 8, with 10 bases in between. The CDR3 totals 12 residues. CDR3 in DNA: TGTGCCAGCAGCCTCCAACAGGGTACGCAGTATTTT. Translated: CASSLQQGTQYF.

This clonotype has at least ten counts. CDR3 bases: TGTGCCAGCTCACCACGAGGGGCGCGGGAAAAACTGTTTTTT. Its translation is CASSPRGAREKLFF. The chain uses TRBV18 and TRBJ1-4, with D possibly being TRBD1 (5 bases). V lost 1 base, J lost 8 bases, and 11 bases lay in between. Germline-derived CDR1 and CDR2 are KGHSH and LQKENI. The CDR3 has 14 residues.

This clonotype turned up a few times. V and J are TRBV20-1 and TRBJ2-4; a possible D gene is TRBD1 (5 bases). The CDR3 is 15 amino acids. The V end lost 2 bases, the J end lost 0 bases, and 11 bases lay between the germline ends. CDR1 is DFQATT and CDR2 is SNEGSKA in the germline V gene (reference sequence). The CDR3 spells CSARPTGVAKNIQYF. CDR3 bases: TGCAGTGCTAGACCAACAGGTGTAGCCAAAAACATTCAGTACTTC.

This clonotype was detected ten times or more. This chain uses TRBV6-1 with TRBJ2-3; TRBD2 is a possible D gene (5 bases). This CDR3 comprises 15 residues. The ends were cut back, 7 bases at V and 4 bases at J, with 18 bases in the middle. From germline, CDR1 is MNHNS and CDR2 SASEGT. The CDR3 DNA sequence: TGTGCCAGCAACCGGGGAGTTGAGTATCCAGATACGCAGTATTTT. Translated: CASNRGVEYPDTQYF.

This chain connects TRBV20-1 to TRBJ1-1; weak D call: TRBD1 (6 bases). The CDR3 length is 13 residues. With 3 bases removed from V and 5 bases from J, the gap between germline ends came to 13 bases. The germline V gene has CDR1 DFQATT and CDR2 SNEGSKA (reference sequence). CDR3 region: CSASPDSSTEAFF. The CDR3 DNA reads as TGCAGTGCTAGCCCGGACAGTTCTACTGAAGCTTTCTTT.

This clonotype appeared many times. The chain has TRBV7-3 and TRBJ2-1; no clear D. Between the trimmed V and J ends, which lost 5 bases and 5 bases, there was a span of 7 bases. Germline CDR1 reads SGHTA; CDR2 reads FQGTGA. There are 12 residues in the CDR3. The CDR3 bases are TGTGCCAGCAGCCAGGCGAACAATGAGCAGTTCTTC. It translates to CASSQANNEQFF.

This clonotype was counted many times. The chain is built from TRBV5-5 and TRBJ1-4; no definite D call. The V gene's germline CDR1 is SGHKS and CDR2 YYEKEE (reference sequence). The V end was cut by 4 bases, the J end by 8 bases, with 6 bases between. This CDR3 has 11 amino acids. The CDR3 spells CASSVGEKLFF. The CDR3 DNA is TGTGCCAGCAGCGTTGGGGAAAAACTGTTTTTT. Variable domain in full (rest from reference TRBV5-5 and TRBJ1-4): DAGVTQSPTHLIKTRGQQVTLRCSPISGHKSVSWYQQVLGQGPQFIFQYYEKEERGRGNFPDRFSARQFPNYSSELNVNALLLGDSALYLCASSVGEKLFFGSGTQLSVL.

Only one count was recorded for this clonotype. CDR3 in amino acids: CASSPGTSGGDTQYF. In DNA form, the CDR3 reads TGCGCCAGCAGCCCCGGGACTAGCGGGGGAGATACGCAGTATTTT. The rearrangement joins TRBV5-1 to TRBJ2-3; 14 nucleotides match TRBD2. The germline V gene encodes CDR1 SGHRS and CDR2 YFSETQ. This CDR3 comprises 15 residues. V dropped 4 bases and J dropped 5; count of bases not matched to a gene: 3.

The sample holds many counts of this clonotype. The rearrangement links TRBV4-2 to TRBJ1-5, with TRBD1 matching over 7 bases. This CDR3 is built from 17 residues. Per germline, CDR1 LGHNA and CDR2 YNFKEQ. Trimming took 0 bases from V and 3 from J; bases not matched to a gene: 8. CDR3 residues: CASSQDLAGGINQPQHF. CDR3 nucleotides: TGTGCCAGCAGCCAAGATCTGGCAGGGGGAATCAATCAGCCCCAGCATTTT.

This clonotype was recorded many times. The genes are TRBV29-1 and TRBJ2-2; D is ambiguous. The germline V gene has CDR1 SQVTM and CDR2 ANQGSEA. Trimming pared 3 bases from V and 7 bases from J, leaving 9 bases between. This CDR3 contains 12 residues. The CDR3 protein is CSVDLGVGELFF. CDR3 coding DNA: TGCAGCGTTGATTTGGGCGTCGGGGAGCTGTTTTTT.